This TCR beta chain was captured by sequencing in a study of cytomegalovirus exposure and HLA in healthy donors. Study findings and constraints: While the bulk of TCR sequences proved rare, some public TCRs turned up in many donors. The study labeled 170 or so TCR beta chains cytomegalovirus-associated. The classifier reportedly diagnosed cytomegalovirus status with high sensitivity and specificity.

Assay used: immunoSEQ multiplex PCR; TCRdb lists only in-frame clones, some missing. The sample holds a few hundred thousand clones, 70% to 90% seen once. The donors formed part of the approximately 120-subject validation cohort, distinct from the approximately 630-subject first cohort. As concerns this clone: The antigen is not known.

The germline V and J ends were trimmed by 4 bases and 1 base, with 14 bases remaining between them. This CDR3 has 15 residues. The germline gives CDR1 MNHEY, CDR2 SMNVEV (reference sequence). Sequenced input: PBMCs. The receptor was isolated from a woman aged 18-29 years in good health and CMV-seronegative. The rearrangement uses TRBV27 and TRBJ2-7; tentatively, D is TRBD2 (6 bases). This CDR3 reads CASSSITSPSYEQYF. The CDR3 nucleotides read TGTGCCAGCAGTTCCATTACTAGCCCGTCCTACGAGCAGTACTTC.